The present TCR beta chain was sequenced within a study of blood T cell repertoires in COVID-19. The germline CDR1 and CDR2 sequences are LGHDT and YNNKEL (reference sequence). With 4 bases removed from V and 3 bases from J, the gap between germline ends came to 13 bases. This CDR3 is 15 amino acids long. TCRdb's table, derived via immunoSEQ multiplex PCR, lists solely in-frame clones and lacks some. The table shows a few hundred thousand clones, with approximately 92% occurring only once. This clone has only one observation. V and J are TRBV3-1 (or the pseudogene TRBV3-2) and TRBJ1-3, with D perhaps TRBD1 (5 bases). This TCR was sampled from a man younger than 30 who had recovered from COVID-19. Source material: PBMCs or T cells enriched from blood (not recorded which). CDR3 sequence reads: CASSPSGGGGNTIYF. In nucleotides, the CDR3 is TGTGCCAGCAGCCCAAGCGGGGGAGGTGGAAACACCATATATTTT.